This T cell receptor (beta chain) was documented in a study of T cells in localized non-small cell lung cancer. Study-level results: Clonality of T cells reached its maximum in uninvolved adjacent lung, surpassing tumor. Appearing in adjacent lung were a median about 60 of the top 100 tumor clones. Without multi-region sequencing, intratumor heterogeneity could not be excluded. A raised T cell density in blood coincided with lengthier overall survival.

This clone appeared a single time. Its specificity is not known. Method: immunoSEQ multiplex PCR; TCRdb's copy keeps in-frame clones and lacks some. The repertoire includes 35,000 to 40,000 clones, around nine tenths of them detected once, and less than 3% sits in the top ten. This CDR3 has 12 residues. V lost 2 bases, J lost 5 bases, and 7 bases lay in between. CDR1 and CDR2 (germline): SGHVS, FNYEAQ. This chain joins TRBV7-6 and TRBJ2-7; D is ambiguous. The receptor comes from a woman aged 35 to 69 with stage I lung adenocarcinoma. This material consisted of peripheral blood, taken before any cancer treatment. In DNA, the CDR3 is TGTGCCAGCAGCTTAATCCGAAACGAGCAGTACTTC. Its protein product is CASSLIRNEQYF.